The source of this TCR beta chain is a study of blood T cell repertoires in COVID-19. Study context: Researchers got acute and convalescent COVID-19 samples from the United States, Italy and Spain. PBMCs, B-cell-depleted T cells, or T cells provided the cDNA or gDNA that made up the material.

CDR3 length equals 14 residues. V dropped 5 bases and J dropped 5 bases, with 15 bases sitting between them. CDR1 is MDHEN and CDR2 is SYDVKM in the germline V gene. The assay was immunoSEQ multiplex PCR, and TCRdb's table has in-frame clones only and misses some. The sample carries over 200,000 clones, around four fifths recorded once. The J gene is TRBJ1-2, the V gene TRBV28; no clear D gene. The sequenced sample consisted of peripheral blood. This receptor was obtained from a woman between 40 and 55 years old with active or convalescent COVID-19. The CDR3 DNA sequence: TGTGCCAGCAGTCCACCCGCGCAGGCTTATGGCTACACCTTC. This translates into CASSPPAQAYGYTF.